This TCR beta chain was recorded in a study of T cells in Graves' hyperthyroidism and ophthalmopathy (dated by TCRdb to the late 2010s). General notes on the study: Peripheral blood samples were taken at initial diagnosis, before any treatment was given. After blood sampling, hyperthyroidism patients were treated with methimazole at a starting dose of 30 mg daily, and ophthalmopathy patients were treated with high-dose intravenous methylprednisolone. The approximately 98 discovery patients were randomly divided into training and test sets at a 7:3 ratio. To identify TCR V-J signatures that set the groups apart, the researchers used a discovery cohort of 100 patients, made up of under 45 with Graves' ophthalmopathy and 57 with stable Graves' hyperthyroidism. The paper describes TCR Vbeta CDR3 sequencing of 135 peripheral blood samples, made up of about 41 ophthalmopathy patients, 70 to 75 hyperthyroidism patients and 17 progressor patients. Prospective prediction of ophthalmopathy was tested in an independent validation cohort consisting of about 20 hyperthyroidism patients and some 16 patients who later progressed to ophthalmopathy. Thyroid tissue and blood T-cell repertoires from over 5 Graves' hyperthyroidism patients were also compared in the study. What the study reported, not specific to this receptor: In validation, the model predicted progression to ophthalmopathy with approximately 70% sensitivity and less than 75% specificity, a median of about 6.7 months before onset. In cross-validation, a model built on a 13 V-J signature told ophthalmopathy apart from stable hyperthyroidism with 85% to 90% sensitivity and about 81% specificity, and in testing the same model reached 80%/75%. Most expanded thyroid clonotypes (frequency above 0.001) were also detected in blood, suggesting blood repertoires may reflect thyroid immune responses. Sample size was not statistically predetermined, and investigators were not blinded to group allocation.

The TCR beta CDR3 regions were amplified from the RNA transcripts. The TCR CDR3 was subjected to a first round of RT-PCR using the HTBI primer set and the Qiagen OneStep RT-PCR kit. A second multiplex PCR round built the libraries, followed by size selection and purification. The libraries were sequenced on an Illumina HiSeq2000 using paired-end 100 bp reads. As for how the authors treated the data: SOAPnuke was used to process the raw data, removing reads that contained adapters or uncalled bases, had a mean Phred below 15, or lacked an exact match to the constant primer or identifier. High-quality paired reads were merged with COPE v1.2.5, and unique nucleotide sequences were defined as clonotypes. MiTCR v1.1 was used to align the clonotypes against IMGT TRBV, TRBD and TRBJ reference segments. Only V-J combinations with frequency above 0.0001, covering about 99% of repertoires, were analysed. A TCS score was defined as the ratio between F50 (clonal expansion) and ExV (chaos), using BLOSUM62-based TCRdist between CDR3 peptides within each V-J. Welch's t-statistics and random forest reduced roughly 540 V-J features to roughly 13, which were used in a naive Bayes classifier (R e1071). TCRdb applied fastp at Q25 and MiXCR to the public reads, then kept only in-frame beta chains. Identical CDR3 protein sequences are pooled into one entry, listed with their most common genes and DNA. The V and J calls were not made by the authors but by TCRdb's processing. Across this sample there are hundreds of thousands of distinct CDR3 sequences, with more than 15% seen only once. The ten largest clones represent around 3.5% of the sample.

In its sample, this clonotype was seen a few times. What antigen it recognizes has not been identified. Base quality data are lacking; no much larger clone is found one base away. Ophthalmopathy patients had moderately to severely active disease, Clinical Activity Score of at least 3, NOSPECS grade of at least 4, and duration under 3 months. Any patient with an uncontrolled infection, another autoimmune disease, pregnancy or lactation was excluded. Clinical symptoms, serum thyroxine and TRAb, thyroid ultrasound, and orbital computed tomography formed the basis for the diagnoses. Ficoll-Paque density gradient centrifugation was used to isolate PBMCs from around 10 ml of fresh peripheral blood. Total RNA was extracted with Trizol reagent, and quality was checked on an Agilent 2100 Bioanalyzer. The receptor was isolated from a woman in her thirties or forties with Graves' ophthalmopathy. The source material was blood.

CDR3 protein: CASSPGGVAKNIQYF. DNA sequence: TGTGCCAGCAGTCCGGGGGGGGTGGCCAAAAACATTCAGTACTTC. The chain is made from TRBV28 and TRBJ2-4; 8 nucleotides in the junction match TRBD2. Including cysteine and phenylalanine, the CDR3 has 15 amino acids. Kept here is only the CDR3 DNA, which spans 45 bases and is read in frame from base 1. The CDR1 and CDR2 encoded by the germline V gene are MDHEN and SYDVKM. Trimming takes 5 bases off V and 1 base off J; junction bases not matched to a gene: 4.